The 15 T cell receptor beta chains below come from one sample, sequenced in a study of Ad26.COV2.S vaccination and SARS-CoV-2 variants. Treatment given: around 19 received Ad26.COV2.S at low or high dose, single or two shots; roughly 5 received placebo; per-sample allocation not given. Sampling was performed 63 days after the first vaccine or placebo injection. TCRdb keeps only in-frame clones here, not all; method: immunoSEQ multiplex PCR. Here the sample spans a few hundred thousand clones, over 80% being singletons. The sequencing here drew on peripheral blood, taken in a trial of Ad26.COV2.S vaccine versus placebo. The receptors come from a person between 18 and 60 years old who received the Ad26.COV2.S COVID-19 vaccine or a placebo.

This clone was seen a few times. The V and J genes are TRBV5-5 and TRBJ1-5, with D possibly being TRBD1 (6 bases). Germline V gene lookup returns CDR1 SGHKS and CDR2 YYEKEE (reference sequence). The germline V and J ends were trimmed by 4 bases and 5 bases, with 19 bases remaining between them. The CDR3 has 16 residues. This chain's CDR3 is CASSPRMGGEDQPQHF. CDR3 DNA: TGTGCCAGCAGCCCCCGTATGGGGGGCGAGGATCAGCCCCAGCATTTT. Filled out from reference TRBV5-5 and TRBJ1-5, the complete variable domain reads DAGVTQSPTHLIKTRGQQVTLRCSPISGHKSVSWYQQVLGQGPQFIFQYYEKEERGRGNFPDRFSARQFPNYSSELNVNALLLGDSALYLCASSPRMGGEDQPQHFGDGTRLSIL.

The chain recombines TRBV24-1 with TRBJ1-2; D is perhaps TRBD1 (5 bases). In germline, CDR1 is KGHDR, CDR2 SFDVKD. The ends were cut back, 4 bases at V and 3 bases at J, with 8 bases in the middle. The CDR3 extends over 13 amino acids. The DNA of the CDR3 is TGTGCCACCAGTGAAGGGGCCGACTATGGCTACACCTTC. Amino acid sequence: CATSEGADYGYTF.

This clone has a single count. The DNA for the CDR3 is TGTGCCAGTACTGCAGGGGCTTGGAATCAGCCCCAGCATTTT. This translates into CASTAGAWNQPQHF. The chain links TRBV19 to TRBJ1-5; TRBD1 is a possible D gene (6 bases). Germline V gives CDR1 LNHDA, CDR2 SQIVND (reference sequence). V lost 7 bases and J lost 4, with 14 bases in between. This CDR3 is built from 14 residues.

The chain couples TRBV10-3 to TRBJ2-7; D is perhaps TRBD1 (6 bases). The CDR3 loop spans 16 amino acids. The V end lost 2 bases, the J end lost 4 bases, and 18 bases lay between the germline ends. CDR1 and CDR2 from the germline V gene are ENHRY and SYGVKD. Here the CDR3 reads CAISEPETTGSYEQYF. CDR3 DNA sequence: TGTGCCATCAGTGAGCCTGAAACGACAGGCTCTTACGAGCAGTACTTC.

This sequence joins TRBV7-8 and TRBJ2-2; D uncertain. The germline gives CDR1 SGHVS, CDR2 FQNEAQ. The CDR3 extends over 16 amino acids. V was clipped by 3 bases and J by 2 bases, with 13 bases between them. The DNA of the CDR3 is TGTGCCAGCAGCTTCTATACTACAGCAAACACCGGGGAGCTGTTTTTT. The encoded protein is CASSFYTTANTGELFF.

The V gene is TRBV19, the J gene TRBJ2-3; possibly TRBD1 or TRBD2 for D (5 bases each). V was shortened by 7 bases and J by 2 bases, with 16 bases between the two germline ends. This CDR3 contains 15 residues. Germline-derived CDR1 and CDR2 are LNHDA and SQIVND (reference sequence). The CDR3 region has the DNA TGTGCCAGTAAAGATTGGGACGGACCCACAGATACGCAGTATTTT. Translated, it gives CASKDWDGPTDTQYF.

The chain is built from TRBV4-3 and TRBJ2-7, with D perhaps matching TRBD1 (5 bases). Looked up from germline, CDR1 is LGHNA and CDR2 is YSLEER. The CDR3 length is 15 residues. V was cut by 0 bases and J by 3 bases, with 12 bases left in between. CDR3 amino acids: CASSQDWGRYYEQYF. The CDR3 DNA is TGCGCCAGCAGCCAAGATTGGGGCAGGTACTACGAGCAGTACTTC.

This chain uses TRBV4-3 with TRBJ2-1; possibly TRBD2 for D (7 bases). Trimming removed 0 bases from V and 7 bases from J, with 16 bases in between. CDR1 is LGHNA and CDR2 is YSLEER in the germline V gene. This CDR3 has 16 residues. The CDR3 sequence: CASSQDTGGGGNEQFF. The CDR3 region has the DNA TGCGCCAGCAGCCAAGATACTGGCGGGGGCGGGAATGAGCAGTTCTTC.

The chain employs TRBV5-6 and TRBJ2-6; D unresolved. The CDR3 contains 16 residues. Deletions cut 5 bases from V and 0 bases from J, with 12 bases between. CDR1 and CDR2 from the germline V gene are SGHDT and YYEEEE. CDR3 sequence reads: CASRVLGSSGANVLTF. The CDR3 bases are TGTGCCAGCAGGGTGTTAGGATCCTCTGGGGCCAACGTCCTGACTTTC.

This clone showed up just once. The J gene is TRBJ2-1, the V gene TRBV7-9, with D uncertain. Germline lookup yields CDR1 SEHNR and CDR2 FQNEAQ (reference sequence). The CDR3 covers 17 residues. The ends were cut back, 5 bases at V and 0 bases at J, with 17 bases in the middle. CDR3 amino acids: CASSTGLADSSYNEQFF. The DNA for the CDR3 is TGTGCCAGCAGCACCGGGCTCGCCGACTCCTCCTACAATGAGCAGTTCTTC.

The rearrangement uses TRBV6-2 or TRBV6-3 and TRBJ2-2, with D perhaps TRBD2 (7 bases). The CDR3 is 15 amino acids. From germline, CDR1 is MNHEY and CDR2 SVGEGT. The V gene lost 4 bases and the J gene lost 4 bases, with 13 bases spanning the gap. CDR3 residues: CASSWQGTTTGELFF. The DNA for the CDR3 is TGTGCCAGCAGTTGGCAGGGGACTACCACCGGGGAGCTGTTTTTT.

V and J are TRBV10-1 and TRBJ2-7, with 14 nucleotides matching TRBD2. This CDR3 is 17 amino acids long. Looked up from germline, CDR1 is WNHNN and CDR2 is SYGVQD (reference sequence). V lost 8 bases and J lost 0; bases outside the gene matches: 9. CDR3 loop: CASAPGLAGALSYEQYF. In DNA, the CDR3 is TGCGCCAGCGCCCCGGGACTAGCGGGGGCCCTCTCCTACGAGCAGTACTTC.

This clone appeared a single time. This rearrangement joins TRBV4-3 to TRBJ2-7; 10 positions match TRBD1. The length of the CDR3 is 16 residues. Looked up from germline, CDR1 is LGHNA and CDR2 is YSLEER. V lost 0 bases to trimming and J lost 4 bases; unmatched junction nucleotides: 6. CDR3: CASSQDRGQGRYEQYF. CDR3 bases: TGCGCCAGCAGCCAAGATCGGGGACAGGGGCGGTACGAGCAGTACTTC.

The chain joins TRBV6-5 to TRBJ2-3, with a possible D match to TRBD1 (6 bases). The CDR3 length is 15 residues. Deletions cut 2 bases from V and 2 bases from J, with 11 bases between. Germline V CDR1 and CDR2: MNHEY, SVGAGI. The CDR3: CASSYAGTHTDTQYF. CDR3 DNA: TGTGCCAGCAGTTACGCCGGGACACACACAGATACGCAGTATTTT.

The rearrangement joins TRBV2 to TRBJ2-3, with no clear D. The germline V and J ends were trimmed by 8 bases and 2 bases, with 2 bases remaining between them. Germline CDR1 SNHLY, CDR2 FYNNEI. The length of the CDR3 is 10 residues. As DNA, the CDR3 is TGTGCCAGCGTCACAGATACGCAGTATTTT. Translation gives CASVTDTQYF.